These 3 T cell receptor beta chains came from one sample sequenced in a study of shared clonotypes between healthy human individuals. The repertoire was sequenced with immunoSEQ multiplex PCR; TCRdb's copy has only in-frame clones and lacks some. The table has around 2.5 million clones, 93% seen once. The sequencing input was naive CD4+ T cells from PBMCs. The subset is: CD45RA+ positively selected. Source of these receptors: a man younger than 30 in good health. Some clones in this sample may be carry-over from other donors' samples.

The rearrangement links TRBV7-2 to TRBJ2-3; 16 bases fit TRBD2. V gave up 5 bases and J gave up 5 bases; unmatched junction bases: 10. The V gene's germline CDR1 is SGHTA and CDR2 FQGNSA. The CDR3 sequence is 18 residues long. Written as DNA, the CDR3 is TGTGCCAGCAGCGGACCCGGGACTAGCGGGAGGGCGGGAGATACGCAGTATTTT. This gives the protein CASSGPGTSGRAGDTQYF.

As concerns this clone: The same CDR3 also results from other DNA sequences found in this sample. The V call is TRBV9, the J call TRBJ2-3, with unresolved D. CDR1 is SGDLS, CDR2 YYNGEE, per germline. CDR3 length equals 14 residues. V was shortened by 4 bases and J by 3 bases, with 12 bases between the two germline ends. CDR3: CASSPREGTDTQYF. The CDR3 coding sequence is TGTGCCAGCAGCCCAAGGGAAGGAACAGATACGCAGTATTTT.

The chain employs TRBV7-2 and TRBJ2-7, with 8 bases aligning to TRBD2. V lost 3 bases and J lost 4; bases outside the gene matches: 8. The CDR3 contains 15 residues. Germline CDR1 is SGHTA and CDR2 is FQGNSA. CDR3 sequence (DNA): TGTGCCAGCAGCTTTCAAAGCGGGAGAGGGTACGAGCAGTACTTC. Translation gives CASSFQSGRGYEQYF.